Included here is one TCR beta chain sequence, with context. As yet, its antigen is unknown. This sample stems from a study of spatial heterogeneity in lung cancer. Study context: More than 8.5 raw reads, on average, carried each unique TCR and UMI combination.

Broader study findings: Ubiquitous expanded tumor TCRs were seen in blood more at resection than at follow-up.

The CDR3 covers 16 residues. Germline assignment: CDR1 SGHRS and CDR2 YFSETQ. J lost 8 bases, V lost 1 base, and 11 bases had no gene match. TCRdb analysed the 5' RACE reads with MiXCR anew, one entry per CDR3 protein. The table shows roughly 91,000 distinct CDR3 sequences, with approximately 20% occurring only once. Regarding time point: sample taken at primary tumor resection. From tumor, nontumor lung or frozen PBMC, whole RNA was taken unsorted for sequencing. The V gene is TRBV5-1, the J gene TRBJ2-2; 7 bases align to TRBD2. This sample comprised PBMCs, obtained at surgery. This clonotype was sampled from a male donor with early-stage non-small cell lung cancer. The CDR3 here is CASSLNQRGTAGELFF. The CDR3 bases are TGCGCCAGCAGCTTGAACCAGCGGGGCACGGCGGGGGAGCTGTTTTTT.